This T cell receptor (beta chain) was identified in a study of cytomegalovirus exposure and HLA in healthy donors. Points from the study as a whole: DRB1 showed the most TCR associations and HLA-C the fewest in a later analysis, as rates varied by HLA locus. A missense DCLRE1C variant was associated with V- and J-gene trimming of TCR beta chains in a later analysis, and an independent cohort replicated the association. A cluster of highly shared sequence variants was likely a sequencing artifact. Later work associated 16,951 TCR beta sequences with HLA alleles at 0.05 false discovery rate.

CDR1 is MNHEY and CDR2 is SMNVEV in the germline V gene (reference sequence). CDR3 size: 15 residues. With 2 bases removed from V and 2 bases from J, the gap between germline ends came to 10 bases. Researchers ran the PCR with 60 Vbeta and 13 Jbeta primers. Sequencing was performed with immunoSEQ multiplex PCR; in TCRdb, only in-frame clones are kept and a portion is missing. The sample holds approximately 150,000 clones, 75% to 85% seen once. Comment on this clone: Antigen: not known.

The chain employs TRBV27 and TRBJ2-1; D gene unclear. Material: PBMCs. The TCR originated in a woman aged 40 to 50 in good health and CMV-seropositive. The CDR3 here is CASSLGGPPYNEQFF. CDR3 nucleotide sequence: TGTGCCAGCAGTTTAGGCGGCCCCCCCTACAATGAGCAGTTCTTC.